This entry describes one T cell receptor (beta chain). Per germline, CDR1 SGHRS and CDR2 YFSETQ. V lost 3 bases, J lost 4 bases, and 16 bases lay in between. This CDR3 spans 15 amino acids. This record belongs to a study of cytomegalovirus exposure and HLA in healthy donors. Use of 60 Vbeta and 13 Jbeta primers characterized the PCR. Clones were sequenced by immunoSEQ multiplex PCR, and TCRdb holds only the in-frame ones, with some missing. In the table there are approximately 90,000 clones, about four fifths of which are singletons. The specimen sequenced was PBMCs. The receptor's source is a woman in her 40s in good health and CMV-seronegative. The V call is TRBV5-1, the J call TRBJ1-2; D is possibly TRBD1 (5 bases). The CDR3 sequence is CASSSEGTGGYGYTF. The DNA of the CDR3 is TGCGCCAGCAGCTCAGAAGGGACGGGGGGCTATGGCTACACCTTC.